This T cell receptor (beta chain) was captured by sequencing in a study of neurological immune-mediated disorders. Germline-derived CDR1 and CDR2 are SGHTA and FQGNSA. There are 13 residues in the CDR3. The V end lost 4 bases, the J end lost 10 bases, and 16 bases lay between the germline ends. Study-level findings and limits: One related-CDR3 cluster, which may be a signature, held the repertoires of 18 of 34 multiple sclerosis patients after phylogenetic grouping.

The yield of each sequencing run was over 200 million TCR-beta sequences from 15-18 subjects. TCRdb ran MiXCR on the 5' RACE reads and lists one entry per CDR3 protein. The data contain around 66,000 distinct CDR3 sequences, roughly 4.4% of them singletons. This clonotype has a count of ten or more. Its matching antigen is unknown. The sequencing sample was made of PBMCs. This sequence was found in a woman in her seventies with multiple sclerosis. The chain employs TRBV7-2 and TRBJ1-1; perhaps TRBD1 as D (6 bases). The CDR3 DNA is TGTGCCAGCAGCTCCGACGGGGGGGCAAGAGCTTTCTTT. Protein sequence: CASSSDGGARAFF.